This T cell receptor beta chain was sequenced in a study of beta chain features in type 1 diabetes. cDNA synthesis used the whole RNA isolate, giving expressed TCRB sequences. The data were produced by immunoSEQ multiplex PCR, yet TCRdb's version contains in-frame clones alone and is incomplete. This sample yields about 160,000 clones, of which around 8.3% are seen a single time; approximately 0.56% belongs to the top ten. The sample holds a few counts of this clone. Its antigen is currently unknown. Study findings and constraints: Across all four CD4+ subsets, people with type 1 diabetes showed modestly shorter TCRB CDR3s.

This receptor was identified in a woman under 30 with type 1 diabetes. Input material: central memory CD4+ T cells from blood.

The CDR3: CASSLSTGVGYGYTF. The CDR3 bases are TGTGCCAGCAGCTTATCGACAGGGGTGGGCTATGGCTACACCTTC. The genes are TRBV7-2 and TRBJ1-2; TRBD1 aligns across 8 bases. V shed 2 bases, J shed 4 bases, and the junction held 6 bases outside the gene matches. The germline V gene encodes CDR1 SGHTA and CDR2 FQGNSA. CDR3 length: 15 residues.